The entry that follows covers one T cell receptor (beta chain) sequence. The antigen remains undetermined. The data were taken from a study of vaccination effects on CD4 cells after COVID-19. Study summary: Participants each got two BNT162b2 or mRNA-1273 vaccine doses.

The CDR3 has 13 amino acids. V was shortened by 3 bases and J by 3 bases, with 9 bases between the two germline ends. CDR1 and CDR2 (germline): DFQATT, SNEGSKA (reference sequence). Antigen-specific CD4+ T cells were expanded (with viral peptide pools) by the ViraFEST assay ahead of sequencing. When 10 to 11 days of culture had elapsed, CD4+ T cells were isolated. Vaccine recipients lacked prior SARS-CoV-2 infection and had negative nucleocapsid antibodies. They grew over 1.5 million PBMC in each well, adding around 10 IU/ml IL-2 and 8.5 to 10 ug/ml peptides. Replacing half the medium with IL-2 medium was done on days 3 and 7. TCRdb's table, derived via immunoSEQ multiplex PCR, lists solely in-frame clones and lacks some. The sample holds 25,000 to 30,000 clones, over 65% seen once.

This specimen consisted of CD4+ T cells from PBMCs cultured with HCoV-NL63 spike peptides, obtained before COVID-19 vaccination. The rearrangement uses TRBV20-1 and TRBJ1-5, with D unclear. The sequence was obtained from a human donor who received a COVID-19 vaccine. The CDR3 DNA follows: TGCAGTGCTAGTGGCGGTTTCAATCAGCCCCAGCATTTT. Its translation: CSASGGFNQPQHF.